The next 30 T cell receptor beta chains were all read from a single sample in a study of blood T cell repertoires in COVID-19. Libraries were prepared by immunoSEQ multiplex PCR; TCRdb keeps only in-frame clonotypes and omits some of them. The repertoire holds 200,000 to 250,000 clones, with approximately 90% as singletons. The sequencing sample was made of PBMCs or T cells enriched from blood (not recorded which). These receptor sequences come from a man younger than 45 who had recovered from COVID-19.

This chain joins TRBV4-1 and TRBJ2-5; 7 nucleotides align to TRBD1. Germline assignment: CDR1 MGHRA and CDR2 YSYEKL. V shed 4 bases, J shed 2 bases, and the junction held 19 bases outside the gene matches. CDR3 size: 19 residues. In DNA, the CDR3 is TGCGCCAGCAGCCTCCGAGCCTGGAGAGCAGGACAGGATCAAGAGACCCAGTACTTC. This gives the protein CASSLRAWRAGQDQETQYF.

The chain recombines TRBV2 with TRBJ1-1; D is uncertain. Germline values: CDR1 SNHLY, CDR2 FYNNEI. V was pared by 6 bases and J by 3 bases, with 14 bases between. CDR3 length equals 14 residues. The CDR3 is CASSNLGGYTEAFF. CDR3 DNA: TGTGCCAGCAGCAACCTCGGAGGGTACACTGAAGCTTTCTTT.

The table lists this clone with a count of one. The chain combines TRBV7-8 with TRBJ1-1; 7 nucleotides line up with TRBD1. The trim removed 2 bases at V and 0 bases at J, leaving 9 bases unmatched. Germline assignment: CDR1 SGHVS and CDR2 FQNEAQ. The CDR3 contains 17 residues. The CDR3 region is CASSLRGLGFMNTEAFF. The CDR3 DNA reads TGTGCCAGCAGCTTAAGGGGGCTTGGCTTCATGAACACTGAAGCTTTCTTT.

V is TRBV6-5 and J is TRBJ1-5, with unresolved D. Germline V gene data show CDR1 as MNHEY and CDR2 as SVGAGI. Trimming removed 10 bases from V and 0 bases from J, with 13 bases in between. The length of the CDR3 is 14 residues. CDR3 DNA: TGTGCCACAATTGGGAGTCTTAGCAATCAGCCCCAGCATTTT. Translated: CATIGSLSNQPQHF.

In its sample, this clone was seen a few times. The V call is TRBV11-2, the J call TRBJ2-7; TRBD2 might be the D (6 bases). The CDR3 totals 14 residues. Deletions cut 5 bases from V and 1 base from J, with 12 bases between. CDR1 SGHAT and CDR2 FQNNGV come from the germline V gene. Written as DNA, the CDR3 is TGTGCCAGCAGCAAGAGCGGGCTATCCTACGAGCAGTACTTC. It translates to CASSKSGLSYEQYF. Looking up the rest from reference TRBV11-2 and TRBJ2-7 gives the full variable domain: EAGVAQSPRYKIIEKRQSVAFWCNPISGHATLYWYQQILGQGPKLLIQFQNNGVVDDSQLPKDRFSAERLKGVDSTLKIQPAKLEDSAVYLCASSKSGLSYEQYFGPGTRLTVT.

The gene calls are TRBV12-5 and TRBJ2-7; TRBD1 matches at 7 bases. This CDR3 is built from 16 residues. Germline V lookup: CDR1 LGHNT, CDR2 FRNRAP. J lost 4 bases, V lost 3 bases, and 12 bases had no gene match. The CDR3 loop is CASGFGPRDRLYEQYF. DNA of the CDR3: TGTGCTAGTGGTTTTGGACCTCGGGACAGACTTTACGAGCAGTACTTC.

V is TRBV25-1 and J is TRBJ1-1; 7 bases fit TRBD1. V shed 5 bases, J shed 5 bases, and the junction held 8 bases outside the gene matches. In germline, CDR1 is MGHDK, CDR2 SYGVNS. CDR3 size: 14 residues. The CDR3 DNA is TGTGCCAGCAGTAAAACGACAGGGAAAACTGAAGCTTTCTTT. Amino acids: CASSKTTGKTEAFF.

This clone was observed once. This chain links TRBV12-5 with TRBJ1-5, with D perhaps matching TRBD1 (6 bases). This CDR3 spans 16 amino acids. V gave up 5 bases and J gave up 4 bases, with 18 bases separating them. Germline V lookup: CDR1 LGHNT, CDR2 FRNRAP. The CDR3 loop is CASGDPTGGGNQPQHF. CDR3 in DNA: TGTGCTAGTGGTGATCCGACAGGAGGTGGAAATCAGCCCCAGCATTTT.

The chain links TRBV7-3 to TRBJ2-3, with 7 bases matching TRBD2. The CDR3 spans 16 residues. Germline trimming cut 5 bases from V and 8 bases from J; bases unmatched to any gene: 16. Germline CDR1 reads SGHTA; CDR2 reads FQGTGA. CDR3 nucleotide sequence: TGTGCCAGCAGCCCCCAGACACGGGGGGAATCGAGTACGCAGTATTTT. Its protein product is CASSPQTRGESSTQYF. The full variable domain, with the rest looked up from reference TRBV7-3 and TRBJ2-3, is GAGVSQTPSNKVTEKGKYVELRCDPISGHTALYWYRQSLGQGPEFLIYFQGTGAADDSGLPNDRFFAVRPEGSVSTLKIQRTERGDSAVYLCASSPQTRGESSTQYFGPGTRLTVL.

The chain joins TRBV2 to TRBJ1-5, with a weak D call TRBD1 (5 bases). Germline loops: CDR1 SNHLY, CDR2 FYNNEI. V dropped 6 bases and J dropped 0 bases, with 12 bases sitting between them. The CDR3 loop spans 15 amino acids. CDR3 amino acids: CASRRTLYSNQPQHF. The CDR3 nucleotides are TGTGCCAGCAGGCGGACACTTTATAGCAATCAGCCCCAGCATTTT.

This chain joins TRBV9 and TRBJ1-6; possibly TRBD1 for D (5 bases). The CDR3 has 13 residues. In germline, CDR1 is SGDLS, CDR2 YYNGEE. Trimming removed 6 bases from V and 9 bases from J, with 13 bases in between. The CDR3: CASTAGSGSPLHF. As DNA, the CDR3 is TGTGCCAGCACGGCAGGGTCAGGTTCACCCCTCCACTTT. The whole variable domain, remainder taken from reference TRBV9 and TRBJ1-6, is DSGVTQTPKHLITATGQRVTLRCSPRSGDLSVYWYQQSLDQGLQFLIQYYNGEERAKGNILERFSAQQFPDLHSELNLSSLELGDSALYFCASTAGSGSPLHFGNGTRLTVT.

The chain combines TRBV9 with TRBJ2-1, with 7 bases fitting TRBD2. Unmatched junction bases numbered 5, after V lost 0 bases and J lost 2 bases. This CDR3 region has 16 residues. Germline CDR1 reads SGDLS; CDR2 reads YYNGEE. The CDR3 DNA reads TGTGCCAGCAGCGTAGGAATTAGCGGGCCCTACAATGAGCAGTTCTTC. As protein: CASSVGISGPYNEQFF.

The J gene is TRBJ2-3, the V gene TRBV5-1; 15 nucleotides agree with TRBD2. Germline assignment: CDR1 SGHRS and CDR2 YFSETQ. Losses at the gene ends were 4 bases for V and 4 bases for J; bases not matched to a gene: 1. The CDR3 has 15 amino acids. Written as DNA, the CDR3 is TGCGCCAGCAGCCGGACTAGCGGGGGGGCAGATACGCAGTATTTT. Its protein is CASSRTSGGADTQYF.

The gene calls are TRBV19 and TRBJ2-7, with TRBD1 matching 12 bases. The CDR3 totals 13 residues. Germline V CDR1 and CDR2: LNHDA, SQIVND (reference sequence). Losses at the gene ends were 10 bases for V and 6 bases for J; bases not matched to a gene: 7. CDR3 protein: CATEPGQGAEQYF. CDR3 in DNA: TGTGCCACCGAGCCGGGACAGGGGGCCGAGCAGTACTTC.

The V and J genes are TRBV6-5 and TRBJ1-6; D unresolved. Germline V gene data show CDR1 as MNHEY and CDR2 as SVGAGI. Trimming stripped 2 bases from V and 7 bases from J, with 6 bases between. The CDR3 contains 13 residues. CDR3 residues: CASSYRRNSPLHF. DNA of the CDR3: TGTGCCAGCAGTTACAGGAGGAATTCACCCCTCCACTTT.

The chain recombines TRBV19 with TRBJ1-2, with a tentative D call TRBD1 (5 bases). This CDR3 comprises 13 residues. The V and J ends lost 8 bases and 1 base respectively, with 11 bases between them. Germline CDR1 and CDR2: LNHDA and SQIVND (reference sequence). This CDR3 is CASRGANNYGYTF. The CDR3 DNA sequence: TGTGCCAGTCGCGGGGCGAATAACTATGGCTACACCTTC.

V and J are TRBV12-2 and TRBJ2-5; TRBD2, the D gene given by the table, was not confirmed from the DNA. TRBV12-2 is a listed pseudogene. The CDR3 is 16 amino acids. The CDR3 DNA follows: TGTGCAAGTCGCTCAAAAATGGCGGGAGTTGGGGAGACCCAGTACTTC. This codes for CASRSKMAGVGETQYF.

The J gene is TRBJ1-2, the V gene TRBV30; 9 nucleotides match TRBD1. This CDR3 is 12 amino acids long. The ends lost 5 bases at V and 3 bases at J; junction bases unmatched: 1. Germline V gene lookup returns CDR1 GTSNPN and CDR2 SVGIG (reference sequence). The CDR3 nucleotides read TGTGCCTGGGACAGGGGGGACTATGGCTACACCTTC. Its translation: CAWDRGDYGYTF. The full variable domain, with the rest looked up from reference TRBV30 and TRBJ1-2, is SQTIHQWPATLVQPVGSPLSLECTVEGTSNPNLYWYRQAAGRGLQLLFYSVGIGQISSEVPQNLSASRPQDRQFILSSKKLLLSDSGFYLCAWDRGDYGYTFGSGTRLTVV.

V and J are TRBV6-5 and TRBJ1-5; 8 positions match TRBD1. V lost 2 bases and J lost 3; bases outside the gene matches: 6. Looked up from germline, CDR1 is MNHEY and CDR2 is SVGAGI. The CDR3 is made up of 16 amino acids. CDR3 DNA: TGTGCCAGCAGTTACCTTGGGACAGGTCTCAATCAGCCCCAGCATTTT. This encodes CASSYLGTGLNQPQHF.

This clone was counted between two and nine times. The V gene is TRBV24-1, the J gene TRBJ2-2; 8 bases are shared with TRBD1. Germline V gene lookup returns CDR1 KGHDR and CDR2 SFDVKD. Unmatched junction bases numbered 16, after V lost 3 bases and J lost 5 bases. The CDR3 totals 19 residues. CDR3 DNA: TGTGCCACCAGTGATCCTACTCGACGGGACAGGAGAGGGACCGGGGAGCTGTTTTTT. Translation: CATSDPTRRDRRGTGELFF.

This chain connects TRBV12-3 or TRBV12-4 to TRBJ2-7, with D uncertain. V was shortened by 1 base and J by 6 bases, with 10 bases between the two germline ends. This CDR3 has 13 amino acids. The CDR3 bases are TGTGCCAGCAGTTTAGGTGCGGAGATCGAGCAGTACTTC. Translating gives CASSLGAEIEQYF.

This rearrangement joins TRBV7-3 to TRBJ2-7, with 14 bases that match TRBD2. The V segment lost 5 bases and the J segment 5 bases; nucleotides outside the gene matches: 5. Germline V lookup: CDR1 SGHTA, CDR2 FQGTGA. This CDR3 is 15 amino acids long. The CDR3 loop reads CASSKGTSGGNEQYF. DNA for the CDR3: TGTGCCAGCAGCAAAGGGACTAGCGGGGGTAACGAGCAGTACTTC.

This rearrangement joins TRBV5-1 to TRBJ1-2; 8 bases fit TRBD1. V dropped 2 bases and J dropped 1; count of bases not matched to a gene: 1. CDR3 length: 14 residues. CDR1 and CDR2 from the germline V gene are SGHRS and YFSETQ. CDR3 nucleotide sequence: TGCGCCAGCAGCTTCGGACAGGGTAACTATGGCTACACCTTC. It encodes CASSFGQGNYGYTF.

This clone was seen a handful of times. The chain links TRBV7-9 to TRBJ1-2; weak D call: TRBD1 (6 bases). Trimming shortened V by 3 bases and J by 6 bases, and 17 bases separated the two germline ends. Germline values: CDR1 SEHNR, CDR2 FQNEAQ (reference sequence). The CDR3 has 15 residues. Here the CDR3 reads CASSFPNSQGNGYTF. The DNA for the CDR3 is TGTGCCAGCAGCTTCCCAAATTCACAGGGAAATGGCTACACCTTC.

This chain connects TRBV7-3 to TRBJ1-1; D is possibly TRBD1 (5 bases). CDR1 SGHTA and CDR2 FQGTGA come from the germline V gene. The CDR3 spans 14 residues. V dropped 3 bases and J dropped 5 bases, with 13 bases sitting between them. CDR3 coding DNA: TGTGCCAGCAGCTTGCGCAGGGAGGGGACTGAAGCTTTCTTT. It translates to CASSLRREGTEAFF.

V and J are TRBV3-1 (or the pseudogene TRBV3-2) and TRBJ2-3, with D possibly matching TRBD1 (6 bases). V was pared by 0 bases and J by 11 bases, with 18 bases between. The CDR3 is made up of 15 amino acids. The germline V gene has CDR1 LGHDT and CDR2 YNNKEL (reference sequence). The CDR3 coding sequence is TGTGCCAGCAGCCAAGAGCTGACAGGATCCATGGTGCAGTATTTT. It specifies CASSQELTGSMVQYF.

This clone appeared a few times. This chain connects TRBV5-5 to TRBJ2-7, with 9 bases lining up with TRBD1. The CDR3 runs 15 residues. The J segment lost 2 bases and the V segment lost 4 bases, leaving 7 bases of the junction unmatched. The germline gives CDR1 SGHKS, CDR2 YYEKEE (reference sequence). Here the CDR3 DNA reads TGTGCCAGCAGCCTGAGACAGGGGGTTACCTACGAGCAGTACTTC. This encodes CASSLRQGVTYEQYF. Full variable domain (missing parts from reference TRBV5-5 and TRBJ2-7): DAGVTQSPTHLIKTRGQQVTLRCSPISGHKSVSWYQQVLGQGPQFIFQYYEKEERGRGNFPDRFSARQFPNYSSELNVNALLLGDSALYLCASSLRQGVTYEQYFGPGTRLTVT.

This clone appeared once. The chain joins TRBV6-5 to TRBJ1-6; D is ambiguous. Germline lookup yields CDR1 MNHEY and CDR2 SVGAGI. Between the trimmed V and J ends, which lost 0 bases and 7 bases, there was a span of 7 bases. The CDR3 length is 14 residues. Written as DNA, the CDR3 is TGTGCCAGCAGTTACTCGGGCAGAAATTCACCCCTCCACTTT. Translating it yields CASSYSGRNSPLHF.

The chain combines TRBV28 with TRBJ2-3; 8 bases are a match to TRBD2. The CDR3 consists of 16 residues. CDR1 is MDHEN, CDR2 SYDVKM, per germline. J was trimmed by 2 bases and V by 3 bases; bases with no gene match: 7. The CDR3 nucleotides are TGTGCCAGCAGTTTCCACATAGCGGGGAACACAGATACGCAGTATTTT. Protein sequence: CASSFHIAGNTDTQYF.

The CDR3 reads CASSLTETANSPLHF. The DNA of the CDR3 is TGTGCCAGCAGCTTAACCGAGACAGCAAATTCACCCCTCCACTTT. V gene TRBV7-9 combines with J gene TRBJ1-6; the D gene is possibly TRBD1 (5 bases). With 2 bases removed from V and 7 bases from J, the gap between germline ends came to 12 bases. The CDR3 consists of 15 residues. The germline CDR1 and CDR2 sequences are SEHNR and FQNEAQ (reference sequence).